The source of this T cell receptor (beta chain) is a study of blood T cell repertoires in COVID-19 (dated by TCRdb to 2020 to 2022). For the study in its entirety: Samples covering the acute and convalescent phases of COVID-19 were provided by collaborators in the United States, Italy and Spain. The dataset comprised deeply sampled blood TCRbeta repertoires from subjects exposed to, actively infected with, or recovered from COVID-19. Sample metadata almost always included a de-identified subject ID, COVID-19 status, age in years and sex. HLA class I and class II types, where available, came from metadata supplied by the sample provider rather than from assay-based typing. The repertoires were released in a freely available public database meant as a resource for research on the immune response to SARS-CoV-2. Samples came from the ongoing ImmuneRACE study (first 160 participants) plus 1,254 subjects from 6 global collaborators. The prospective study material was composed of cDNA or gDNA derived from T cells, B-cell-depleted T cells, or PBMCs. Overall study outcomes, separate from this receptor: The amount of clinical and demographic metadata varied by source and participant and was provided uncurated.

TCRbeta CDR3 regions were amplified from genomic DNA by means of the immunoSEQ Assay, a bias-controlled multiplex PCR. The original pipeline was this. Within the assay, amplification of reference gene primers was used to estimate how many nucleated cells each sample contained. To quantify the absolute abundance of each unique TCRbeta CDR3 rearrangement, sequence reads were collapsed and filtered. For each sample, productive Simpson clonality was calculated as the square root of Simpson's diversity index over productive rearrangements. Held by TCRdb, this immuneACCESS table contains in-frame sequences only and omits some clones. Under half of the omission traces to an unresolved V gene where checked; the cause of the rest is unknown. V, J and clone size were drawn from that table, and D and trimming were deduced from the DNA. A total of some 74,000 clones appear in this sample, roughly 80% of them only once. The ten biggest clones cover 10% to 15% of the sample.

The V end loses 5 bases and the J end loses 1 base, and a stretch of 14 bases separates them. The germline V gene encodes CDR1 SGHVS and CDR2 FNYEAQ. Reading from cysteine to phenylalanine, the CDR3 counts 15 amino acids. The entry retains the CDR3 DNA only, 45 bases that are in frame from base 1. Each collaborating institution followed its own protocols to collect whole blood in K2EDTA tubes. For TCRbeta analysis, collaborator samples were shipped as frozen whole blood, as isolated PBMCs, or as DNA extracted from either sample type. Turning to this clone: This receptor's antigen is unknown. Per-base qualities were not stored, and no clone one base away is much larger.

The clonotype was recovered from a human donor in a cohort sampled during active COVID-19. The sample consisted of peripheral blood. The rearrangement joined TRBV7-6 to TRBJ2-5; TRBD1 is a weak D gene call, 6 bases matching. In nucleotides, the sequence is TGTGCCAGCAGCCAAATCCGGGACATCCAAGAGACCCAGTACTTC. Protein translation: CASSQIRDIQETQYF.